A single sample gave rise to the 5 T cell receptor beta chains below, sequenced in a study of cytotoxic CD8 clonotypes in ibrutinib-treated CLL. Profiled with immunoSEQ multiplex PCR; TCRdb holds only in-frame clones, not every one. The sample has about 140,000 clones, 65% to 85% seen once. The sequencing here drew on PBMCs, taken after 36 months of ibrutinib treatment. All receptors come from a human donor with chronic lymphocytic leukemia.

CDR3 DNA: TGTGCCAGCAGCTTAGGTCCAGGGCTGAATTCACCCCTCCACTTT. Translation gives CASSLGPGLNSPLHF. V usage is TRBV7-8 and J usage is TRBJ1-6, with D maybe TRBD1 (5 bases). Per the germline V gene, CDR1 is SGHVS and CDR2 is FQNEAQ. The CDR3 runs 15 residues. V was shortened by 1 base and J by 7 bases, with 11 bases between the two germline ends.

The chain links TRBV18 to TRBJ1-2; a possible D gene is TRBD1 (6 bases). Trimming removed 2 bases at V and 3 bases at J, with 13 bases between. Germline V gene data show CDR1 as KGHSH and CDR2 as LQKENI. This CDR3 region has 15 residues. The CDR3 sequence: CASSPGGETDYGYTF. The CDR3 nucleotides read TGTGCCAGCTCACCAGGGGGCGAGACGGACTATGGCTACACCTTC.

The genes are TRBV2 and TRBJ1-3; D not certain. Between the trimmed V and J ends, which lost 4 bases and 3 bases, there was a span of 13 bases. Per germline, CDR1 SNHLY and CDR2 FYNNEI. CDR3 size: 15 residues. DNA for the CDR3: TGTGCCAGCAGTGCAGCCGGAAGGAGTGGAAACACCATATATTTT. Translation gives CASSAAGRSGNTIYF.

V and J are TRBV6-1 and TRBJ1-1, with D perhaps TRBD1 (6 bases). Germline values: CDR1 MNHNS, CDR2 SASEGT. V lost 6 bases to trimming and J lost 4 bases, with 15 bases between them. This CDR3 is built from 14 residues. The CDR3 sequence: CASSLQGWGTEAFF. As DNA, the CDR3 is TGTGCCAGCAGCCTACAGGGCTGGGGCACTGAAGCTTTCTTT.

The chain employs TRBV5-4 and TRBJ2-7; 9 positions match TRBD1. The germline V gene encodes CDR1 SGHNT and CDR2 YYREEE (reference sequence). The CDR3 length is 15 residues. The V gene end was trimmed by 0 bases and the J gene end by 1 base; junction bases not matched to a gene: 2. CDR3 amino acids: CASSLGTGDSYEQYF. The DNA for the CDR3 is TGTGCCAGCAGCTTGGGGACAGGGGATTCCTACGAGCAGTACTTC. Filled out from reference TRBV5-4 and TRBJ2-7, the complete variable domain reads ETGVTQSPTHLIKTRGQQVTLRCSSQSGHNTVSWYQQALGQGPQFIFQYYREEENGRGNFPPRFSGLQFPNYSSELNVNALELDDSALYLCASSLGTGDSYEQYFGPGTRLTVT.